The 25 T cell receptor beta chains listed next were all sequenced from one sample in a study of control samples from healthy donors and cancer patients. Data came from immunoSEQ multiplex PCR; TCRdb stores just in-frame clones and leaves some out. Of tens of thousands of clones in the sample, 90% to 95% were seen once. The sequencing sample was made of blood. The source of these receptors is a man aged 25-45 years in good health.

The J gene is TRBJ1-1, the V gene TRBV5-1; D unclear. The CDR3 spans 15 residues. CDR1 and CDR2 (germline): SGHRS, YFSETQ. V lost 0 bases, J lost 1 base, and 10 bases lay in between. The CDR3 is CASSLGGVGNTEAFF. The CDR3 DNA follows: TGCGCCAGCAGCTTGGGGGGAGTAGGGAACACTGAAGCTTTCTTT.

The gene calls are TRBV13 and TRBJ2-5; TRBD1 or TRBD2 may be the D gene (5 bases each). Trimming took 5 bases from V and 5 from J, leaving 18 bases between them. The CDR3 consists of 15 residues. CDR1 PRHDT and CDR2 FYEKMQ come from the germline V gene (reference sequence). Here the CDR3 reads CASSPESRAGETQYF. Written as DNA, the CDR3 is TGTGCCAGCAGCCCAGAGTCGAGGGCAGGGGAGACCCAGTACTTC.

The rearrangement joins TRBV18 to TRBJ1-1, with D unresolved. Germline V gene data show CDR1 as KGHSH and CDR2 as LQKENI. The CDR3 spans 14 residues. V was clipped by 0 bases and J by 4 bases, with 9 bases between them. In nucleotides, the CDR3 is TGTGCCAGCTCACCACCCGGGCGGTTCACTGAAGCTTTCTTT. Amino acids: CASSPPGRFTEAFF.

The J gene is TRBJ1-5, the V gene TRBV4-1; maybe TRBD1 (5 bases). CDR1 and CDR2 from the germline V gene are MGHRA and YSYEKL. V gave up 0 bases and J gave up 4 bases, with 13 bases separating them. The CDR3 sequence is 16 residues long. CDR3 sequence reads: CASSQDGAGRNQPQHF. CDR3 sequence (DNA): TGCGCCAGCAGCCAAGATGGGGCAGGGAGGAATCAGCCCCAGCATTTT.

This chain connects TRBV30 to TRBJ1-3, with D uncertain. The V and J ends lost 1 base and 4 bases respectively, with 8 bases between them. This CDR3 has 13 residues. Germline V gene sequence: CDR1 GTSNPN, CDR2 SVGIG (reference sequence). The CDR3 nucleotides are TGTGCCTGGAGTGCGCACCTCGGAAACACCATATATTTT. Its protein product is CAWSAHLGNTIYF.

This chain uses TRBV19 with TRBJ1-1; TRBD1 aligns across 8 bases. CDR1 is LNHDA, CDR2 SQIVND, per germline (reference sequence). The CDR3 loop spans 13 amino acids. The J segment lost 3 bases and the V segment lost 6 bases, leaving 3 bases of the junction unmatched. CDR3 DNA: TGTGCCAGTAGCAGGGGGCGGGACACTGAAGCTTTCTTT. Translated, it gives CASSRGRDTEAFF.

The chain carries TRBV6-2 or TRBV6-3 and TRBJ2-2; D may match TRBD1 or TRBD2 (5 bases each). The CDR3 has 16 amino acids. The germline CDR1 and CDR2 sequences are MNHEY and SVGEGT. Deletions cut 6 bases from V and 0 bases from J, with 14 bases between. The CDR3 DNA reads TGTGCCAGCAGCTATACGGGACCCCCGAACACCGGGGAGCTGTTTTTT. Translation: CASSYTGPPNTGELFF.

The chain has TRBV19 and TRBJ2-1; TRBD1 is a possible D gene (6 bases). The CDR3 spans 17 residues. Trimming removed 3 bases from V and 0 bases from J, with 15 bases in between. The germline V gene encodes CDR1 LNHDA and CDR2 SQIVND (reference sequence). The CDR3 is CASSMGAQRSSYNEQFF. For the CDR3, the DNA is TGTGCCAGTAGTATGGGGGCACAGAGAAGCTCCTACAATGAGCAGTTCTTC.

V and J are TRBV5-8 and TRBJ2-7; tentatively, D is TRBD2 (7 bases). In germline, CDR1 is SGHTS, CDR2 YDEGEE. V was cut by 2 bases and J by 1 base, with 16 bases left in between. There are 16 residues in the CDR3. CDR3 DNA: TGTGCCAGCAGCTTTACGGGGCGGGGGCCATCCTACGAGCAGTACTTC. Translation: CASSFTGRGPSYEQYF. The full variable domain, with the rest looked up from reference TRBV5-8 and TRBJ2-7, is EAGVTQSPTHLIKTRGQQATLRCSPISGHTSVYWYQQALGLGLQFLLWYDEGEERNRGNFPPRFSGRQFPNYSSELNVNALELEDSALYLCASSFTGRGPSYEQYFGPGTRLTVT.

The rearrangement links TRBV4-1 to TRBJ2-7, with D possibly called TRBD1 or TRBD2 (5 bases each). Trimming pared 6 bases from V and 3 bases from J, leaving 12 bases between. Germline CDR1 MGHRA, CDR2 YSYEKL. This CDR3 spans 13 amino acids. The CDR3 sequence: CASSQGPSYEQYF. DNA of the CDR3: TGCGCCAGCAGTCAGGGACCGAGCTACGAGCAGTACTTC.

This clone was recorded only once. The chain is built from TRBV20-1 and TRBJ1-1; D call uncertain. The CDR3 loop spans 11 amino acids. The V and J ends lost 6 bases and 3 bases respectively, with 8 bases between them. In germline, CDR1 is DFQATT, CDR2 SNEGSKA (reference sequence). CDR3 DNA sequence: TGCAGTGCGAGGTCCTACACTGAAGCTTTCTTT. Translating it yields CSARSYTEAFF.

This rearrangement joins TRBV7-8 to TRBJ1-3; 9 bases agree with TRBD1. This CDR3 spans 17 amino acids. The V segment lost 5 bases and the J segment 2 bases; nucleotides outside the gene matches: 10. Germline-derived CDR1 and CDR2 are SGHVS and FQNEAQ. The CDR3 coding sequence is TGTGCCAGCAGCGCTTGGGACAGGGTACTCGCTGGAAACACCATATATTTT. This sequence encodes CASSAWDRVLAGNTIYF.

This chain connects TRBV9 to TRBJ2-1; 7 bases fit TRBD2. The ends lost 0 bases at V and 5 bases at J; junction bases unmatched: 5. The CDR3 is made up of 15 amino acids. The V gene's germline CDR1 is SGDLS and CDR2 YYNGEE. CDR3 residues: CASSVGGSINNEQFF. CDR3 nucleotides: TGTGCCAGCAGCGTAGGCGGGAGCATCAACAATGAGCAGTTCTTC. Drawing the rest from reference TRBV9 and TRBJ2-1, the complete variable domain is DSGVTQTPKHLITATGQRVTLRCSPRSGDLSVYWYQQSLDQGLQFLIQYYNGEERAKGNILERFSAQQFPDLHSELNLSSLELGDSALYFCASSVGGSINNEQFFGPGTRLTVL.

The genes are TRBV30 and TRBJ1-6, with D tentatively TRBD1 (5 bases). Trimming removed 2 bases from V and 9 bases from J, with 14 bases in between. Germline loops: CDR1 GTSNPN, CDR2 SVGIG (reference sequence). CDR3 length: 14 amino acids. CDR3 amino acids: CAWSTPGGASPLHF. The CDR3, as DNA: TGTGCCTGGAGTACCCCTGGAGGGGCTTCACCCCTCCACTTT.

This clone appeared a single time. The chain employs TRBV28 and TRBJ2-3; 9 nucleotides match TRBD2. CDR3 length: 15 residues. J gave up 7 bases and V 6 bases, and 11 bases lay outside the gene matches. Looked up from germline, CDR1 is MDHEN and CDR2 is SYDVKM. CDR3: CASSLAGGCTHTQYF. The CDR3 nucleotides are TGTGCCAGCAGCCTGGCGGGAGGGTGCACGCATACGCAGTATTTT.

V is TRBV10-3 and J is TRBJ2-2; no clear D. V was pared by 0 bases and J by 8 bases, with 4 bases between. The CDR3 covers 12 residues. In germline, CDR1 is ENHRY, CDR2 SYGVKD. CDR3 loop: CAISESKGELFF. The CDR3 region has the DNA TGTGCCATCAGTGAGTCGAAGGGGGAGCTGTTTTTT.

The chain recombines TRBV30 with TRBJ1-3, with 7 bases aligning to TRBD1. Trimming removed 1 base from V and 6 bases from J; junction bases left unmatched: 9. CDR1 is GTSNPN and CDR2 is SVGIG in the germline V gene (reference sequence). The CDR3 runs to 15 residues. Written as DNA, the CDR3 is TGTGCCTGGAGTGACGGGGGGCAGGGGGAAAACACCATATATTTT. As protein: CAWSDGGQGENTIYF.

The CDR3 DNA reads TGTGCCAGCAGTGAAAGTTGGGGGGATAGAGAGACCCAGTACTTC. It is translated as CASSESWGDRETQYF. V usage is TRBV2 and J usage is TRBJ2-5; possibly TRBD2 for D (6 bases). The CDR3 sequence is 15 residues long. The V end lost 2 bases, the J end lost 4 bases, and 14 bases lay between the germline ends. Germline V gives CDR1 SNHLY, CDR2 FYNNEI. Variable domain in full (rest from reference TRBV2 and TRBJ2-5): EPEVTQTPSHQVTQMGQEVILRCVPISNHLYFYWYRQILGQKVEFLVSFYNNEISEKSEIFDDQFSVERPDGSNFTLKIRSTKLEDSAMYFCASSESWGDRETQYFGPGTRLLVL.

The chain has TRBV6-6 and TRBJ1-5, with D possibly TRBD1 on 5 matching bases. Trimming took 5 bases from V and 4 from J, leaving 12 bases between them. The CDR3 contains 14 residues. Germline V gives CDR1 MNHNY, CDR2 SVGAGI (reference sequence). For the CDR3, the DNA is TGTGCCAGCAGTCACGGACGGGGGAATCAGCCCCAGCATTTT. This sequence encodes CASSHGRGNQPQHF.

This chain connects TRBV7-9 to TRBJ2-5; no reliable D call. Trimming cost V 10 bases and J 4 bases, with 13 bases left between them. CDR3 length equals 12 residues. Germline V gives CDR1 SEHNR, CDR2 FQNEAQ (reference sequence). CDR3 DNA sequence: TGTGCCACCTTCGAGGCCGGAGAGACCCAGTACTTC. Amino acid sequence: CATFEAGETQYF.

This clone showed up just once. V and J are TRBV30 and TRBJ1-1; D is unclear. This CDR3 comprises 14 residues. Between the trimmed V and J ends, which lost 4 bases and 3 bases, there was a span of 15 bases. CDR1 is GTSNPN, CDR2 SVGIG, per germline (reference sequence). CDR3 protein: CAWTISSADTEAFF. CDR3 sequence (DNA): TGTGCCTGGACTATTTCGTCCGCCGACACTGAAGCTTTCTTT.

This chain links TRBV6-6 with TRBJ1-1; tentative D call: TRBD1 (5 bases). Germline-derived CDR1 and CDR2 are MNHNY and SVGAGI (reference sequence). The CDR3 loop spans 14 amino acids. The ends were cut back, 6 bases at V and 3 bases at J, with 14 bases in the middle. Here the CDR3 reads CASRSGGTDTEAFF. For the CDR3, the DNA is TGTGCCAGCAGGAGCGGGGGGACGGACACTGAAGCTTTCTTT.

The CDR3 reads CASSRDRGNYGYTF. The CDR3 nucleotides read TGTGCCAGCAGCCGGGACAGGGGAAACTATGGCTACACCTTC. This chain links TRBV4-2 with TRBJ1-2; 10 nucleotides line up with TRBD1. Germline V gene lookup returns CDR1 LGHNA and CDR2 YNFKEQ. This CDR3 comprises 14 residues. With V trimmed by 4 bases and J by 2 bases, 1 base remained unmatched.

CDR3 amino acids: CASSPVTGGTGNQPQHF. In DNA form, the CDR3 reads TGTGCCAGCAGTCCAGTGACAGGGGGCACTGGCAATCAGCCCCAGCATTTT. The rearrangement links TRBV28 to TRBJ1-5; 10 bases align to TRBD1. The CDR3 has 17 amino acids. Germline V gene lookup returns CDR1 MDHEN and CDR2 SYDVKM. V shed 5 bases, J shed 2 bases, and the junction held 9 bases outside the gene matches.

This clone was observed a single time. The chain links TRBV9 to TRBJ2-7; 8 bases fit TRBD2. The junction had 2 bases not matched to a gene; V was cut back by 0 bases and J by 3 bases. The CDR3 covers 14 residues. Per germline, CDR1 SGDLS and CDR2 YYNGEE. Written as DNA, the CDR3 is TGTGCCAGCAGCGTAGGCGGGGGGATCTACGAGCAGTACTTC. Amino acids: CASSVGGGIYEQYF.